This T cell receptor beta chain was observed in a study of blood T cells in healthy people across ages. Study-wide results and caveats: Greater diversity and more naive CD4+ cells were seen in long-lived donors than in aged donors.

The CDR3 consists of 11 residues. V shed 7 bases and J shed 8 bases, with 14 bases lying between them. Germline V CDR1 and CDR2: DFQATT, SNEGSKA (reference sequence). Alongside a J-beta primer mix, a sample-barcoded 5' primer served in a second PCR lasting about 7 to 12 cycles. The template-switch adaptor was a 5' adaptor with 12 random nucleotides. It tagged each cDNA molecule. TCRdb reprocessed the 5' RACE reads via MiXCR and lists one record per CDR3 protein. The profile shows about 690,000 distinct CDR3 sequences, 40% to 45% of them singletons. Details on this clonotype: What it binds is unknown.

The chain has TRBV20-1 and TRBJ1-2; possibly TRBD1 for D (6 bases). Material: blood. The sequence came from a man at least 80 years old in good health. The CDR3 DNA reads as TGCAGTGTCCAGGGGAGCGCCGGCTACACCTTC. Its translation: CSVQGSAGYTF.